Listed here are 21 T cell receptor beta chains from one sample, sequenced in a study of metastatic and nonmetastatic thyroid tumors. TCRdb reanalyzed the PCR reads with MiXCR. The profile shows tens of thousands of clones, approximately 18% of them singletons. Every patient was untreated before thyroid surgery. Sequencing input: blood. These receptors were collected from a male donor with papillary thyroid cancer or a benign thyroid nodule (not recorded which). Some clones in this sample may be carry-over from other donors' samples.

This clone was seen repeatedly, ten times or more. The CDR3 loop reads CASSLSASGGALYTQYF. The CDR3 nucleotides read TGCGCCAGCAGCTTGTCGGCTAGCGGGGGGGCATTGTATACGCAGTATTTT. The gene calls are TRBV5-1 and TRBJ2-3; TRBD2 agrees at 12 bases. The trim removed 1 base at V and 7 bases at J, leaving 10 bases unmatched. Germline CDR1 reads SGHRS; CDR2 reads YFSETQ. The CDR3 loop spans 17 amino acids.

The chain carries TRBV7-2 and TRBJ2-1; D might be TRBD1 (5 bases). Looked up from germline, CDR1 is SGHTA and CDR2 is FQGNSA. V shed 5 bases and J shed 6 bases, with 14 bases lying between them. The CDR3 contains 14 residues. CDR3 sequence (DNA): TGTGCCAGCAGCCCCGCGTCAGGGCGCAATGAGCAGTTCTTC. Translation gives CASSPASGRNEQFF.

This clone was picked up many times. The rearrangement uses TRBV19 and TRBJ1-2; D ambiguous. The V gene lost 2 bases and the J gene lost 1 base, with 11 bases spanning the gap. Germline V gives CDR1 LNHDA, CDR2 SQIVND (reference sequence). This CDR3 spans 15 amino acids. The DNA for the CDR3 is TGTGCCAGTAGTATAAGTCAACTAGGTAACTATGGCTACACCTTC. Translation gives CASSISQLGNYGYTF.

In its sample, this clone was seen many times. The chain carries TRBV11-3 and TRBJ2-1, with 8 bases matching TRBD2. The V gene's germline CDR1 is SGHNT and CDR2 YENEEA. The V and J ends lost 5 bases and 0 bases, in that order; junction bases with no gene match: 3. The CDR3 contains 15 residues. The CDR3 region is CASSERGSSYNEQFF. CDR3 coding DNA: TGTGCCAGCAGCGAGCGGGGGAGCTCCTACAATGAGCAGTTCTTC.

This clone has a handful of counts. V is TRBV6-1 and J is TRBJ2-1; D not resolved. This CDR3 contains 15 residues. The germline gives CDR1 MNHNS, CDR2 SASEGT. V was shortened by 7 bases and J by 4 bases, with 17 bases between the two germline ends. In DNA form, the CDR3 reads TGTGCCAGCACTATGGAAATCATCGGTTACAATGAGCAGTTCTTC. It is translated as CASTMEIIGYNEQFF.

As concerns this clone: At one of its ends the junction is not consistent with the germline gene, which may arise from a read error. The chain uses TRBV2 and TRBJ2-2; 7 bases line up with TRBD1. Germline CDR1 and CDR2: SNHLY and FYNNEI. The CDR3 consists of 15 residues. In DNA, the CDR3 is TGTGCCAGCAGTGACTCGGGACAGAACACCGGGGAGTTGTTTTTT. Amino acid sequence: CASSDSGQNTGELFF. Drawing the rest from reference TRBV2 and TRBJ2-2, the complete variable domain is EPEVTQTPSHQVTQMGQEVILRCVPISNHLYFYWYRQILGQKVEFLVSFYNNEISEKSEIFDDQFSVERPDGSNFTLKIRSTKLEDSAMYFCASSDSGQNTGELFFGEGSRLTVL.

This clone was seen repeatedly, ten times or more. J is TRBJ1-2 and V is TRBV18; maybe TRBD1 (5 bases). Germline V gives CDR1 KGHSH, CDR2 LQKENI. CDR3 size: 15 residues. Trimming shortened V by 0 bases and J by 4 bases, and 12 bases separated the two germline ends. The CDR3, as DNA: TGTGCCAGCTCACCACCGACGGGGCGCGGCTATGGCTACACCTTC. Residues: CASSPPTGRGYGYTF. Combining the CDR3 with reference TRBV18 and TRBJ1-2 gives the whole variable domain NAGVMQNPRHLVRRRGQEARLRCSPMKGHSHVYWYRQLPEEGLKFMVYLQKENIIDESGMPKERFSAEFPKEGPSILRIQQVVRGDSAAYFCASSPPTGRGYGYTFGSGTRLTVV.

This clone was seen ten or more times. The V call is TRBV25-1, the J call TRBJ2-7, with 7 bases aligning to TRBD1. V trimming: 4 bases; J trimming: 4 bases; junction bases outside the gene matches: 13. This CDR3 has 16 residues. Germline V gives CDR1 MGHDK, CDR2 SYGVNS. The CDR3 sequence: CASSGRQGTGAYEQYF. The CDR3 DNA sequence: TGTGCCAGCAGTGGGAGACAGGGTACCGGGGCTTACGAGCAGTACTTC.

This clone appeared many times. The chain couples TRBV7-2 to TRBJ1-6; 10 positions agree with TRBD1. This CDR3 has 16 amino acids. Germline V gives CDR1 SGHTA, CDR2 FQGNSA. Germline trimming cut 0 bases from V and 10 bases from J; bases unmatched to any gene: 6. The CDR3 bases are TGTGCCAGCAGCTTAGCGGGGACAGGGGCCAAATCACCCCTCCACTTT. Encoded protein: CASSLAGTGAKSPLHF.

This clone was observed many times. The V call is TRBV5-6, the J call TRBJ2-1, with TRBD2 identical over 7 bases. The germline gives CDR1 SGHDT, CDR2 YYEEEE. The CDR3 is made up of 16 amino acids. Germline trimming cut 1 base from V and 3 bases from J; bases unmatched to any gene: 7. The CDR3 region has the DNA TGTGCCAGCAGCTTGAGTTTAAGCGGGGTCTACAATGAGCAGTTCTTC. This sequence encodes CASSLSLSGVYNEQFF.

This clone was seen repeatedly, ten times or more. V usage is TRBV27 and J usage is TRBJ2-7, with D possibly being TRBD2 (5 bases). CDR1 is MNHEY and CDR2 is SMNVEV in the germline V gene (reference sequence). The CDR3 loop spans 13 amino acids. V was clipped by 5 bases and J by 7 bases, with 15 bases between them. The CDR3 region has the DNA TGTGCCAGCAGTAGAGGGTGGAACGGGGAGCAGTACTTC. This encodes CASSRGWNGEQYF.

This clone occurred a few times. The rearrangement joins TRBV12-3 or TRBV12-4 to TRBJ2-7; D not resolved. The CDR3 contains 13 residues. V lost 5 bases to trimming and J lost 8 bases, with 16 bases between them. CDR3 nucleotide sequence: TGTGCCAGCAGTCCCGAGTGGTGCTTGAAGCAGTACTTC. Amino acid sequence: CASSPEWCLKQYF.

At least ten counts were recorded for this clone. The chain joins TRBV9 to TRBJ2-5; 9 bases are shared with TRBD1. V shed 0 bases and J 1 base; nucleotides not matched to a gene: 10. The CDR3 has 18 amino acids. CDR1 and CDR2 from the germline V gene are SGDLS and YYNGEE. CDR3 sequence (DNA): TGTGCCAGCAGCGTAGCCACAACCGGGACAGGGTCCCAAGAGACCCAGTACTTC. It codes for CASSVATTGTGSQETQYF.

At least ten counts were recorded for this clone. The chain joins TRBV5-6 to TRBJ2-2, with D perhaps TRBD2 (6 bases). The germline V gene encodes CDR1 SGHDT and CDR2 YYEEEE. The CDR3 covers 14 residues. Trimming removed 4 bases from V and 2 bases from J, with 9 bases in between. The CDR3 here is CASSPGLNTGELFF. CDR3 sequence (DNA): TGTGCCAGCAGCCCGGGACTCAACACCGGGGAGCTGTTTTTT.

Concerning this clone itself: The junction departs from germline at one end; a sequencing error may be responsible. The identical CDR3 is also encoded by other nucleotide sequences in the sample. The chain couples TRBV20-1 to TRBJ1-1; 7 bases map to TRBD1. In germline, CDR1 is DFQATT, CDR2 SNEGSKA (reference sequence). The CDR3 covers 17 residues. CDR3 sequence (DNA): TGCAGTGCTACTAGGTGGGTCAAGGGGACAGCGAACACTGAGGCTTTCTTC. Amino acid sequence: CSATRWVKGTANTEAFF.

This clone was found many times. The rearrangement uses TRBV20-1 and TRBJ2-7; 14 nucleotides align to TRBD2. The CDR3 spans 19 residues. Germline CDR1 and CDR2: DFQATT and SNEGSKA (reference sequence). The V and J ends lost 0 bases and 2 bases, in that order; junction bases with no gene match: 12. The CDR3 protein is CSARDLYGLAGGKTYEQYF. Written as DNA, the CDR3 is TGCAGTGCTAGAGATCTATACGGACTAGCGGGAGGAAAGACCTACGAGCAGTACTTC.

As to this clone: Sequence at one end of the junction differs from germline and may be a read error. Other DNA variants within this sample encode the same CDR3. This chain joins TRBV6-1 and TRBJ1-2, with 9 bases matching TRBD1. The CDR3 contains 15 residues. CDR1 MNHNS and CDR2 SASEGT come from the germline V gene. The CDR3 spells CASSGEQGAGHGYTF. CDR3 DNA: TGTGCCAGCAGTGGAGAACAGGGGGCAGGCCATGGCTACACCTTT.

The gene calls are TRBV5-4 and TRBJ2-1; either TRBD1 or TRBD2 may fit D (5 bases each). V lost 5 bases and J 1 base, leaving 13 bases between the germline ends. The CDR3 is 15 residues long. CDR1 is SGHNT and CDR2 is YYREEE in the germline V gene (reference sequence). The DNA of the CDR3 is TGTGCCAGCAGGCTATGGGGGAGATCCTACAATGAGCAGTTCTTC. This gives the protein CASRLWGRSYNEQFF.

This clone appeared a few times. One end of the junction does not line up with germline, which may come from a read error. The rearrangement links TRBV6-9 to TRBJ2-2, with TRBD1 matching over 7 bases. The CDR3 is made up of 15 amino acids. The germline V gene encodes CDR1 MNHGY and CDR2 SVAAGI. The CDR3 DNA reads TGCGCCAGCAGTACCGGGACAGTGCTCACCGCGGAGCTGTTTTTT. This sequence encodes CASSTGTVLTAELFF.

This clone was seen a single time. A much larger clone is a single base away; this may be a read error. The chain recombines TRBV5-4 with TRBJ1-2; D is perhaps TRBD1 (5 bases). CDR3 size: 15 residues. Trimming removed 0 bases at V and 5 bases at J, with 14 bases between. CDR1 and CDR2 from the germline V gene are SGHNT and YYREEE (reference sequence). CDR3 nucleotides: TGTGCCAGCAGCTTGGGGTCGACAGTGGGTTATGGCTACACCTTC. The encoded protein is CASSLGSTVGYGYTF.

Concerning this clone itself: Compared with germline, one end of the junction differs, possibly owing to a read error. This sequence joins TRBV5-1 and TRBJ1-1; maybe TRBD1 (5 bases). The CDR3 sequence is 15 residues long. Looked up from germline, CDR1 is SGHRS and CDR2 is YFSETQ. The CDR3 DNA follows: TGTGCCAGCAGCGGGACGACAGTCCTGAACACTGAAGCTTTCTTT. Protein sequence: CASSGTTVLNTEAFF.